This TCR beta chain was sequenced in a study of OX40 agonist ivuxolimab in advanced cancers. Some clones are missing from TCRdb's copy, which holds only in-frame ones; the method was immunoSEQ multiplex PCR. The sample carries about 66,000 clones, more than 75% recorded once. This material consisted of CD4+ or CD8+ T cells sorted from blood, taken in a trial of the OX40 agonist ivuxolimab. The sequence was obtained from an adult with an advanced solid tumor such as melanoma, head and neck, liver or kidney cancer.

CDR3: CASSPRAGDSNQPQHF. In DNA, the CDR3 is TGTGCCAGCTCACCACGGGCAGGGGATAGCAATCAGCCCCAGCATTTT. J is TRBJ1-5 and V is TRBV18, with D possibly being TRBD1 (6 bases). Trimming left V 1 base short and J 0 bases short, with 10 bases between. CDR1 and CDR2 (germline): KGHSH, LQKENI. The CDR3 is 16 amino acids.